The clone carrying this TCR beta chain was recorded a few times. This entry comes from a study of shared clonotypes between healthy human individuals. CD4+ cells underwent separation, giving CD45RA+ naive and CD45RA-negative memory subsets. This CDR3 comprises 15 residues. CDR1 and CDR2 (germline): SNHLY, FYNNEI. The germline V and J ends were trimmed by 2 bases and 5 bases, with 15 bases remaining between them. Profiling relied on immunoSEQ multiplex PCR, and the TCRdb table lists in-frame clones only, not all of them. Of about a million clones listed, about 80% are singletons. The chain uses TRBV2 and TRBJ1-1, with D perhaps matching TRBD1 (6 bases). Sample: memory CD4+ T cells from PBMCs. Subset denoted: CD45RA-negative fraction. This receptor was identified in a young man in good health. Some clones in this sample may be carry-over from other donors' samples. In DNA form, the CDR3 reads TGTGCCAGCAGTGAATTCCAGGGGTCGGGGACTGAAGCTTTCTTT. Its protein product is CASSEFQGSGTEAFF. The full variable domain, with the rest looked up from reference TRBV2 and TRBJ1-1, is EPEVTQTPSHQVTQMGQEVILRCVPISNHLYFYWYRQILGQKVEFLVSFYNNEISEKSEIFDDQFSVERPDGSNFTLKIRSTKLEDSAMYFCASSEFQGSGTEAFFGQGTRLTVV.